This TCR beta chain was documented in a study of a mutant IDH1 vaccine in newly diagnosed glioma. Across the study: First vaccine doses came 4-6 weeks after radiotherapy alone, or with temozolomide cycles. Treated patients comprised 62.5% males and around 40% females, mean age about 38 years. Whole-study findings and limits: Pseudoprogression appeared independent of alterations in top peripheral clonotypes. There were vaccine-induced immune responses in 90% to 95% of the patients.

Comments on this clone: What it binds is not known.

Losses at the gene ends were 4 bases for V and 7 bases for J; bases not matched to a gene: 11. This CDR3 spans 15 amino acids. In germline, CDR1 is SGHRS, CDR2 YFSETQ. This sample's time point: week 11, during vaccination. A single vaccine dose contained 300 ug of mutant IDH1 20-mer peptide, and topical imiquimod was used with it. Sequenced by immunoSEQ multiplex PCR; TCRdb stores in-frame clones only, minus some. The sample records more than 20,000 clones, around 80% being singletons. This material consisted of PBMCs, taken from a glioma patient whose treatment included an IDH1 peptide vaccine. The TCR comes from a man aged 35-49 years with glioma. The chain joins TRBV5-1 to TRBJ2-7; 10 bases agree with TRBD1. The CDR3 sequence is CASSGRTGGSEEQYF. The CDR3 DNA reads as TGCGCCAGCAGCGGACGGACAGGGGGGTCGGAAGAGCAGTACTTC.